Following are 26 T cell receptor beta chains from one sample sequenced in a study of T cell changes during pregnancy in multiple sclerosis. Clones were read by immunoSEQ multiplex PCR, and TCRdb kept only the in-frame ones, dropping some. The sample includes fewer than 30,000 clones, around nine tenths seen only once; the top ten take roughly 5.7%. Sequencing was performed on CD8+ T cells from peripheral blood mononuclear cells, taken before pregnancy. These receptors were collected from a female donor with multiple sclerosis, enrolled in a pregnancy study.

V is TRBV28 and J is TRBJ2-4; TRBD1 agrees at 8 bases. The J segment lost 3 bases and the V segment lost 1 base, leaving 26 bases of the junction unmatched. Germline V gene data show CDR1 as MDHEN and CDR2 as SYDVKM. The CDR3 covers 23 residues. CDR3 nucleotide sequence: TGTGCCAGCAGTTTATCCCTTGCCCAGGGGGCTCTTAACAATAACCCCGACAAAAACATTCAGTACTTC. Translation: CASSLSLAQGALNNNPDKNIQYF.

The chain is built from TRBV19 and TRBJ2-1; 7 bases agree with TRBD2. This CDR3 region has 15 residues. Germline V gene data show CDR1 as LNHDA and CDR2 as SQIVND (reference sequence). The V gene end was trimmed by 5 bases and the J gene end by 6 bases; junction bases not matched to a gene: 10. For the CDR3, the DNA is TGTGCCAGTAGTGTCGGGGGGACCCGAGCCAATGAGCAGTTCTTC. Its translation is CASSVGGTRANEQFF.

The rearrangement uses TRBV6-1 and TRBJ2-5, with a tentative D call TRBD1 (5 bases). Germline V gene lookup returns CDR1 MNHNS and CDR2 SASEGT. CDR3 size: 15 residues. The V end was cut by 6 bases, the J end by 2 bases, with 16 bases between. CDR3 sequence (DNA): TGTGCCAGCAGCGGGCGGAAAGGGGTACAAGAGACCCAGTACTTC. Translated: CASSGRKGVQETQYF.

V gene TRBV15 combines with J gene TRBJ1-5, with 8 bases lining up with TRBD1. Per the germline V gene, CDR1 is LNHNV and CDR2 is YYDKDF (reference sequence). This CDR3 is built from 15 residues. V shed 4 bases and J 3 bases; nucleotides not matched to a gene: 5. CDR3 sequence (DNA): TGTGCCACCAGCAACAGACAGGGGTTCAATCAGCCCCAGCATTTT. The encoded protein is CATSNRQGFNQPQHF.

The CDR3 sequence: CAISEKRGHNEQFF. The CDR3 DNA follows: TGTGCCATCAGTGAAAAAAGGGGTCACAATGAGCAGTTCTTC. The genes are TRBV10-3 and TRBJ2-1; maybe TRBD1 (5 bases). V was pared by 3 bases and J by 5 bases, with 11 bases between. Germline V gives CDR1 ENHRY, CDR2 SYGVKD. The CDR3 length is 14 residues.

The rearrangement joins TRBV7-9 to TRBJ2-1; maybe TRBD1 (5 bases). Germline loops: CDR1 SEHNR, CDR2 FQNEAQ (reference sequence). The CDR3 is 14 residues long. V was pared by 5 bases and J by 4 bases, with 12 bases between. CDR3 coding DNA: TGTGCCAGCAGCGACTTGGACACTTACAATGAGCAGTTCTTC. It encodes CASSDLDTYNEQFF.

The chain uses TRBV9 and TRBJ1-1; 9 bases match TRBD1. The CDR3 extends over 19 amino acids. Trimming at V came to 0 bases and at J to 7 bases, leaving 19 bases not matched to a gene. The germline V gene has CDR1 SGDLS and CDR2 YYNGEE. The CDR3 spells CASSVDRDGVRQGDGEAFF. CDR3 bases: TGTGCCAGCAGCGTAGATAGAGACGGGGTGCGACAGGGGGACGGTGAAGCTTTCTTT.

The chain joins TRBV18 to TRBJ1-2; unclear D gene. Per germline, CDR1 KGHSH and CDR2 LQKENI. V lost 6 bases, J lost 4 bases, and 9 bases lay in between. This CDR3 is built from 12 residues. CDR3 in amino acids: CASSDGLYGYTF. CDR3 coding DNA: TGTGCCAGCTCGGACGGACTCTATGGCTACACCTTC. The entire variable domain, with the rest obtained from reference TRBV18 and TRBJ1-2, is as follows: NAGVMQNPRHLVRRRGQEARLRCSPMKGHSHVYWYRQLPEEGLKFMVYLQKENIIDESGMPKERFSAEFPKEGPSILRIQQVVRGDSAAYFCASSDGLYGYTFGSGTRLTVV.

This rearrangement joins TRBV11-2 to TRBJ2-7, with D maybe TRBD1 (6 bases). With 5 bases removed from V and 4 bases from J, the gap between germline ends came to 18 bases. This CDR3 comprises 15 residues. Looked up from germline, CDR1 is SGHAT and CDR2 is FQNNGV. The CDR3 is CASSTPGQYVYEQYF. CDR3 nucleotides: TGTGCCAGCAGCACGCCCGGACAGTATGTTTACGAGCAGTACTTC.

The chain is built from TRBV27 and TRBJ2-7, with TRBD1 matching 7 bases. The V gene end was trimmed by 5 bases and the J gene end by 0 bases; junction bases not matched to a gene: 4. The CDR3 totals 14 residues. Germline V gene lookup returns CDR1 MNHEY and CDR2 SMNVEV (reference sequence). In DNA, the CDR3 is TGTGCCAGCAGTCCACAGGGGAGCTCCTACGAGCAGTACTTC. Translated, it gives CASSPQGSSYEQYF.

CDR3 nucleotides: TGTGCCAGCAGCTCAGGACTAGCGGGGGCTATCACAGATACGCAGTATTTT. It translates to CASSSGLAGAITDTQYF. V and J are TRBV5-5 and TRBJ2-3; TRBD2 aligns across 13 bases. CDR3 length equals 17 residues. CDR1 is SGHKS and CDR2 is YYEKEE in the germline V gene (reference sequence). Germline trimming cut 3 bases from V and 2 bases from J; bases unmatched to any gene: 6.

This clone was seen a single time. This sequence joins TRBV18 and TRBJ1-3, with D tentatively TRBD1 (5 bases). CDR3 length: 19 residues. Looked up from germline, CDR1 is KGHSH and CDR2 is LQKENI. The V and J ends lost 2 bases and 1 base respectively, with 21 bases between them. CDR3 loop: CASSPGDLVARYSGNTIYF. As DNA, the CDR3 is TGTGCCAGCTCACCAGGGGACTTAGTCGCTCGTTATTCTGGAAACACCATATATTTT.

The chain has TRBV6-6 and TRBJ2-5, with TRBD2 matching 14 bases. The CDR3 is made up of 15 amino acids. The germline V gene encodes CDR1 MNHNY and CDR2 SVGAGI (reference sequence). The V segment lost 10 bases and the J segment 2 bases; nucleotides outside the gene matches: 6. CDR3 nucleotide sequence: TGTGCCACCCGGACTAGCGGGGGGCAACAAGAGACCCAGTACTTC. It encodes CATRTSGGQQETQYF.

The chain is built from TRBV28 and TRBJ1-2, with 7 bases that match TRBD1. CDR1 is MDHEN, CDR2 SYDVKM, per germline. Trimming at V came to 6 bases and at J to 3 bases, leaving 16 bases not matched to a gene. This CDR3 has 17 residues. The CDR3 is CASSQAFLTTGDYGYTF. For the CDR3, the DNA is TGTGCCAGCAGCCAAGCATTCCTCACAACAGGGGACTATGGCTACACCTTC.

Only one count was recorded for this clone. The chain couples TRBV10-3 to TRBJ1-5; maybe TRBD1 (5 bases). This CDR3 region has 17 residues. Between the trimmed V and J ends, which lost 10 bases and 0 bases, there was a span of 22 bases. CDR1 ENHRY and CDR2 SYGVKD come from the germline V gene. CDR3 sequence: CATGGEGTGPSNQPQHF. The CDR3 nucleotides read TGTGCCACCGGGGGGGAAGGAACGGGGCCTAGCAATCAGCCCCAGCATTTT.

This chain connects TRBV19 to TRBJ1-3; D is perhaps TRBD1 (5 bases). V was clipped by 8 bases and J by 1 base, with 21 bases between them. CDR1 and CDR2 (germline): LNHDA, SQIVND (reference sequence). This CDR3 is 17 amino acids long. Written as DNA, the CDR3 is TGTGCCAGTTATCCCAGGATACAGGCCCCATCTGGAAACACCATATATTTT. Translating gives CASYPRIQAPSGNTIYF.

The J gene is TRBJ1-2, the V gene TRBV19, with D unclear. Germline lookup yields CDR1 LNHDA and CDR2 SQIVND (reference sequence). The CDR3 has 10 amino acids. The germline V and J ends were trimmed by 6 bases and 5 bases, with 4 bases remaining between them. Here the CDR3 reads CASRSYGYTF. In nucleotides, the CDR3 is TGTGCCAGTAGGAGTTATGGCTACACCTTC.

This clone is a singleton in its sample. The J gene is TRBJ2-3, the V gene TRBV27; D is perhaps TRBD2 (6 bases). The V gene's germline CDR1 is MNHEY and CDR2 SMNVEV (reference sequence). The CDR3 is made up of 14 amino acids. V lost 7 bases to trimming and J lost 4 bases, with 15 bases between them. CDR3 protein: CASIGGGNADTQYF. The CDR3 DNA follows: TGTGCCAGCATAGGAGGAGGGAACGCAGATACGCAGTATTTT.

The chain couples TRBV7-9 to TRBJ2-3; 15 nucleotides line up with TRBD2. The V gene's germline CDR1 is SEHNR and CDR2 FQNEAQ (reference sequence). Unmatched junction bases numbered 9, after V lost 5 bases and J lost 3 bases. This CDR3 contains 18 residues. In DNA, the CDR3 is TGTGCCAGCAGCCCTCGGACTAGCGGGGGGGCCAGGACAGATACGCAGTATTTT. Translating gives CASSPRTSGGARTDTQYF.

This clone occurred once. The V gene is TRBV7-8, the J gene TRBJ2-7, with D unresolved. The V end lost 5 bases, the J end lost 6 bases, and 14 bases lay between the germline ends. The CDR3 totals 13 residues. Germline V gene sequence: CDR1 SGHVS, CDR2 FQNEAQ. CDR3 DNA: TGTGCCAGCAGCGAAACAAGTCCGTTCGAGCAGTACTTC. Its translation is CASSETSPFEQYF.

The V gene is TRBV4-1, the J gene TRBJ2-7; D might be TRBD1 (5 bases). Germline-derived CDR1 and CDR2 are MGHRA and YSYEKL. This CDR3 region has 15 residues. V lost 1 base and J 0 bases, leaving 10 bases between the germline ends. The CDR3 coding sequence is TGCGCCAGCAGCCAAGTCGAAGGGGCCTCCTACGAGCAGTACTTC. Amino acids: CASSQVEGASYEQYF.

The rearrangement joins TRBV19 to TRBJ2-3; D gene uncertain. Germline values: CDR1 LNHDA, CDR2 SQIVND (reference sequence). CDR3 length: 13 amino acids. V was trimmed by 4 bases and J by 1 base, leaving 6 bases between them. For the CDR3, the DNA is TGTGCCAGTAGTACCTCGGGCACAGATACGCAGTATTTT. As protein: CASSTSGTDTQYF.

This chain connects TRBV2 to TRBJ1-2; TRBD1 matches 8 bases. The germline CDR1 and CDR2 sequences are SNHLY and FYNNEI. The CDR3 sequence is 12 residues long. The ends lost 11 bases at V and 3 bases at J; junction bases unmatched: 5. CDR3 nucleotides: TGTGCCTTCAAGGGACAGGACTATGGCTACACCTTC. As protein: CAFKGQDYGYTF.

The V call is TRBV27, the J call TRBJ2-7; weak D call: TRBD1 (6 bases). Germline-derived CDR1 and CDR2 are MNHEY and SMNVEV (reference sequence). V lost 4 bases and J 2 bases, leaving 12 bases between the germline ends. CDR3 length: 14 amino acids. The CDR3 sequence: CASSSTDRTYEQYF. CDR3 in DNA: TGTGCCAGCAGTTCTACGGACAGAACCTACGAGCAGTACTTC.

The genes are TRBV27 and TRBJ2-5, with 9 bases matching TRBD2. The CDR3 is 15 amino acids. Germline values: CDR1 MNHEY, CDR2 SMNVEV (reference sequence). V trimming: 2 bases; J trimming: 5 bases; junction bases outside the gene matches: 6. The CDR3 here is CASSLGGRGGETQYF. In nucleotides, the CDR3 is TGTGCCAGCAGTTTAGGCGGGAGGGGTGGCGAGACCCAGTACTTC.

This clone is a singleton in its sample. The chain combines TRBV7-9 with TRBJ2-1; tentatively, D is TRBD1 (6 bases). Trimming left V 1 base short and J 4 bases short, with 14 bases between. Germline V CDR1 and CDR2: SEHNR, FQNEAQ (reference sequence). This CDR3 comprises 16 residues. In nucleotides, the CDR3 is TGTGCCAGCAGCTTAGGTTTCGGGACAACGTACAATGAGCAGTTCTTC. Amino acid sequence: CASSLGFGTTYNEQFF.